The clone carrying this TCR beta chain was observed a single time. These data originate in a study of technical replicates of blood from a handful of donors. Measured with immunoSEQ multiplex PCR; TCRdb has only the in-frame clones, and not every one. The sample includes around 83,000 clones, roughly 93% seen only once; the top ten take 0.39%. The sample comprised T cells isolated from PBMCs. The clonotype was recovered from a human donor in good health.

This chain's CDR3 is CASSLGGGRHYNEQFF. The CDR3 bases are TGTGCCAGCAGCTTAGGGGGCGGGAGGCATTACAATGAGCAGTTCTTC. The chain is built from TRBV7-2 and TRBJ2-1, with TRBD2 identical over 8 bases. V lost 1 base, J lost 4 bases, and 6 bases stayed unmatched. The CDR3 is 16 residues long. Germline V gives CDR1 SGHTA, CDR2 FQGNSA.